Shown below are 10 T cell receptor delta chains from a single sample sequenced in a study of gamma-delta chains in newborns, infants, children. TCRdb reanalysed the reads with CATT. The sample has some 3,500 delta-chain clones, 1% to 1.5% seen once. The sample was blood. The receptor source for this set is a child who was a newborn, infant or young child, either healthy, febrile or measles-vaccinated (not recorded which).

This clone is labeled large. This CDR3 is also generated by other DNA sequences in the sample. V and J are TRDV2 and TRDJ3; tentatively, D is TRDD3 (6 bases). The germline gives CDR1 GEAIGNYY, CDR2 EKD. There are 18 residues in the CDR3. Trimming removed 3 bases at V and 0 bases at J, with 14 bases between. The CDR3 is CACDPVGASSWDTRQMFF. The CDR3 nucleotides are TGTGCCTGTGACCCCGTGGGGGCCAGCTCCTGGGACACCCGACAGATGTTTTTC.

This clone has a handful of counts. The TCRdb protein comes from a much larger clone and disagrees with this DNA's translation at residue 15, likely due to a read error; the protein given here is derived from the DNA. J is TRDJ3 and V is TRDV2; 11 nucleotides agree with TRDD3. Germline CDR1 reads GEAIGNYY; CDR2 reads EKD. This CDR3 is built from 18 residues. CDR3 DNA: TGTGCCTGTGACACCTGGGGGATACGCTCCTGGGACACCCGACGGATGTTTTTC. It codes for CACDTWGIRSWDTRRMFF.

This clone has only a few counts. This DNA's translation and the protein TCRdb lists, from a much larger clone, do not match at residue 13, likely due to a read error; the protein shown is translated from the DNA. The chain carries TRDV2 and TRDJ3; 13 bases are a match to TRDD3. V was pared by 1 base and J by 5 bases, with 10 bases of the junction left unmatched. The CDR3 is made up of 20 amino acids. Germline lookup yields CDR1 GEAIGNYY and CDR2 EKD. The DNA of the CDR3 is TGTGCCTGTGACACACTGGGGGATACGCCCGGGGCCCGGGACACCCGACAGATGTTTTTC. It is translated as CACDTLGDTPGARDTRQMFF.

As concerns this clone: The protein TCRdb gives is from a much larger clone and does not agree with this DNA's translation at residue 9, likely a read error; the protein shown here comes from the DNA. J is TRDJ2 and V is TRDV2, with TRDD3 matching over 10 bases. Germline loops: CDR1 GEAIGNYY, CDR2 EKD. V shed 1 base and J 0 bases; nucleotides not matched to a gene: 1. This CDR3 is built from 16 residues. CDR3 nucleotide sequence: TGTGCCTGTGACACACTGGGGGATGCTTTGACAGCACAACTCTTCTTT. Its protein product is CACDTLGDALTAQLFF.

In this sample, this clone is medium-sized. With a far larger clone one base away, a read error is the likely cause. Other nucleotide sequences from this sample produce the same CDR3. The chain combines TRDV2 with TRDJ3, with TRDD3 matching over 10 bases. The CDR3 covers 16 residues. CDR1 GEAIGNYY and CDR2 EKD come from the germline V gene. Written as DNA, the CDR3 is TGTGCCTGTGACACTGGGGGATACTGGGACACCCGACAGACGTTTTTC. Its protein is CACDTGGYWDTRQTFF.

This clone qualifies as large (0.1 to 1%). It may be a read error: a sequence one base away is much more abundant. Other DNA sequences within the sample encode an identical CDR3. The CDR3 protein is CACDTGGSWDTRQMFF. The CDR3 DNA reads TGTGCCTGTGACACTGGGGGATCCTGGGACACCCGACAGATGTTTTTC. J is TRDJ3 and V is TRDV2; TRDD3 matches at 7 bases. Germline CDR1 is GEAIGNYY and CDR2 is EKD. This CDR3 has 16 residues. V shed 1 base, J shed 1 base, and the junction held 0 bases outside the gene matches.

Details on this clone: TCRdb's entry gives the protein of a much larger clone, which mismatches this DNA's translation at residue 14, likely from a read error; the protein reported here is translated from the DNA. The chain links TRDV2 to TRDJ2; 11 bases are a match to TRDD3. In germline, CDR1 is GEAIGNYY, CDR2 EKD. The CDR3 runs 16 residues. The DNA of the CDR3 is TGTGCCTGTGATCCACTGGGGGATAAAGGGACAGCACAAATCTTCTTT. It yields the protein CACDPLGDKGTAQIFF.

A word on this clone: A far larger clone is just one base off, so this is likely a read error. Other nucleotide sequences in the sample specify the same CDR3. V and J are TRDV2 and TRDJ3; 12 positions match TRDD3. CDR1 and CDR2 from the germline V gene are GEAIGNYY and EKD. The CDR3 has 18 amino acids. The CDR3 is CACDNTGGYSWDTRQMFF. CDR3 sequence (DNA): TGTGCCTGTGACAATACTGGGGGATACTCCTGGGACACCCGTCAGATGTTTTTC.

This clone has more than one count but fewer than ten. The protein TCRdb lists belongs to a much larger clone and differs from this DNA's translation at residue 14, which points to a read error; the protein shown is made from the DNA. V and J are TRDV2 and TRDJ3; 8 nucleotides line up with TRDD3. The CDR3 spans 18 residues. Germline V gives CDR1 GEAIGNYY, CDR2 EKD. CDR3 region: CACDKVLGGSWDTGQMFF. The CDR3 region has the DNA TGTGCCTGTGACAAAGTACTGGGGGGCTCCTGGGACACCGGACAGATGTTTTTC.

Points on this clone: The protein that TCRdb holds for this DNA derives from a much larger clone and differs from the translated DNA at residue 6, which likely indicates a read error; the protein shown here is translated from the DNA. For the CDR3, the DNA is TGTGCCTGTGACACCAGATACGCCCGCTCCTGGGACACCCGACAGATGTTTTTC. Translated, it gives CACDTRYARSWDTRQMFF. The chain recombines TRDV2 with TRDJ3; tentative D call: TRDD3 (6 bases). This CDR3 is 18 amino acids long. V lost 0 bases and J 0 bases, leaving 11 bases between the germline ends. CDR1 is GEAIGNYY and CDR2 is EKD in the germline V gene.